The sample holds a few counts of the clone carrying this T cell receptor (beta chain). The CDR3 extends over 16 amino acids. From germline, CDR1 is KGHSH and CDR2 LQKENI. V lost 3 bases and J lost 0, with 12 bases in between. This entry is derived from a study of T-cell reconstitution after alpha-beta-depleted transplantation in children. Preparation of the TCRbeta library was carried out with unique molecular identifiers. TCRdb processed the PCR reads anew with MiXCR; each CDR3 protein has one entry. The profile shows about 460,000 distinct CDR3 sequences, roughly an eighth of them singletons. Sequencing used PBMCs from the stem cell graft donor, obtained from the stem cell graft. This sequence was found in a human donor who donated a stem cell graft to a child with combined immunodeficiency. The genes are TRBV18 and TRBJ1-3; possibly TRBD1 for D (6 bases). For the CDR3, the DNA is TGTGCCAGCTCACCTAACAGGGTTGGCTCTGGAAACACCATATATTTT. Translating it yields CASSPNRVGSGNTIYF. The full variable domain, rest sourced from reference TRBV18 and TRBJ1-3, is NAGVMQNPRHLVRRRGQEARLRCSPMKGHSHVYWYRQLPEEGLKFMVYLQKENIIDESGMPKERFSAEFPKEGPSILRIQQVVRGDSAAYFCASSPNRVGSGNTIYFGEGSWLTVV.